This T cell receptor (beta chain) was captured by sequencing in a study of shared clonotypes between healthy human individuals. This CDR3 has 15 amino acids. Looked up from germline, CDR1 is SEHNR and CDR2 is FQNEAQ (reference sequence). V was clipped by 5 bases and J by 5 bases; unmatched bases: 11. This table comes from immunoSEQ multiplex PCR, and its TCRdb copy is limited to in-frame clones, with some not included. Here the sample spans about 1.5 million clones, roughly 96% being singletons. This chain uses TRBV7-9 with TRBJ1-1, with 7 nucleotides matching TRBD1. Sequenced: naive CD4+ T cells sorted from blood. Sample subset: CD45RA+ positively selected. This receptor was taken from a young man in good health. The CDR3: CASSHPQGEGTEAFF. Written as DNA, the CDR3 is TGTGCCAGCAGCCATCCCCAGGGGGAGGGTACTGAAGCTTTCTTT.